What follows are 25 T cell receptor beta chains derived from one specimen sequenced in a study of control samples from healthy donors and cancer patients. The method was immunoSEQ multiplex PCR; TCRdb's version includes in-frame clones alone and lacks a portion of them. The profile shows fewer than 45,000 clones, 75% to 95% of them singletons. The sample consisted of PBMCs. Receptors originate from a woman aged 40 to 55 with head and neck cancer.

The chain has TRBV6-5 and TRBJ2-7; D uncertain. Per the germline V gene, CDR1 is MNHEY and CDR2 is SVGAGI. The V end lost 6 bases, the J end lost 3 bases, and 12 bases lay between the germline ends. CDR3 length equals 13 residues. CDR3 loop: CASRNTPGYEQYF. The CDR3 nucleotides read TGTGCCAGCAGAAACACTCCGGGCTACGAGCAGTACTTC.

This clone has just one count. The chain couples TRBV10-3 to TRBJ2-7; TRBD1 aligns across 7 bases. This CDR3 spans 14 amino acids. J was trimmed by 2 bases and V by 4 bases; bases with no gene match: 5. Germline lookup yields CDR1 ENHRY and CDR2 SYGVKD. CDR3 residues: CAISVARGPYEQYF. DNA of the CDR3: TGTGCCATCAGTGTAGCTAGGGGGCCCTACGAGCAGTACTTC.

The chain has TRBV6-5 and TRBJ2-5; D is unclear. Germline CDR1 and CDR2: MNHEY and SVGAGI. V was trimmed by 2 bases and J by 9 bases, leaving 13 bases between them. There are 13 residues in the CDR3. DNA of the CDR3: TGTGCCAGCAGTTACGCGACTCAGTTGGCCCAGTACTTC. This codes for CASSYATQLAQYF.

This clone has a single count. This chain links TRBV2 with TRBJ1-5; 10 bases agree with TRBD1. V shed 6 bases, J shed 3 bases, and the junction held 14 bases outside the gene matches. Germline CDR1 is SNHLY and CDR2 is FYNNEI. This CDR3 is built from 18 residues. The CDR3 is CASRLTDRGETSNQPQHF. The DNA of the CDR3 is TGTGCCAGCAGACTCACGGACAGGGGGGAAACTTCCAATCAGCCCCAGCATTTT.

The rearrangement uses TRBV9 and TRBJ1-2; TRBD1 agrees at 10 bases. The CDR3 length is 15 residues. The J segment lost 1 base and the V segment lost 4 bases, leaving 4 bases of the junction unmatched. The germline V gene has CDR1 SGDLS and CDR2 YYNGEE. CDR3 in DNA: TGTGCCAGCAGCCCCGGGACAGGGGATAACTATGGCTACACCTTC. Amino acids: CASSPGTGDNYGYTF.

The chain is built from TRBV11-1 and TRBJ2-3, with TRBD2 matching over 10 bases. J lost 6 bases, V lost 4 bases, and 4 bases had no gene match. The germline V gene encodes CDR1 SGHAT and CDR2 FQDESV (reference sequence). The CDR3 contains 14 residues. The CDR3 nucleotides are TGTGCCAGCAGCTCCGGGACTAGCGTGGATACGCAGTATTTT. It encodes CASSSGTSVDTQYF.

V is TRBV4-2 and J is TRBJ2-7, with TRBD1 as a possible D gene (6 bases). The CDR3 is 15 residues long. Trimming shortened V by 4 bases and J by 5 bases, and 18 bases separated the two germline ends. Looked up from germline, CDR1 is LGHNA and CDR2 is YNFKEQ. The CDR3 loop reads CASSLGGQGHNEQYF. The CDR3 bases are TGTGCCAGCAGCCTCGGCGGGCAGGGGCACAACGAGCAGTACTTC.

The chain uses TRBV10-2 and TRBJ2-3; TRBD2 aligns across 9 bases. The germline CDR1 and CDR2 sequences are WSHSY and SAAADI. The CDR3 spans 14 residues. The V segment lost 5 bases and the J segment 9 bases; nucleotides outside the gene matches: 9. The CDR3 region is CASSRASGAGTQYF. CDR3 coding DNA: TGCGCCAGCAGTCGGGCTAGCGGGGCAGGGACGCAGTATTTT.

This clone came up a few times. The V gene is TRBV5-1, the J gene TRBJ2-7, with D uncertain. The CDR3 runs 11 residues. The V and J ends lost 0 bases and 3 bases respectively, with 1 base between them. Per the germline V gene, CDR1 is SGHRS and CDR2 is YFSETQ. The CDR3 loop reads CASSLDYEQYF. The CDR3 DNA follows: TGCGCCAGCAGCTTGGACTACGAGCAGTACTTC.

This chain uses TRBV28 with TRBJ2-1, with D unresolved. The CDR3 length is 13 residues. Per the germline V gene, CDR1 is MDHEN and CDR2 is SYDVKM. Trimming shortened V by 7 bases and J by 2 bases, and 9 bases separated the two germline ends. This CDR3 reads CASTRSPYNEQFF. The CDR3 nucleotides are TGTGCCAGCACTCGCTCCCCCTACAATGAGCAGTTCTTC.

In its sample, this clone was seen once. The rearrangement links TRBV11-2 to TRBJ1-1; unclear D gene. V was pared by 3 bases and J by 6 bases, with 23 bases between. Germline-derived CDR1 and CDR2 are SGHAT and FQNNGV. The CDR3 is 17 residues long. CDR3 protein: CASSFRIRGGVGSEAFF. CDR3 sequence (DNA): TGTGCCAGCAGCTTTAGGATCCGGGGTGGGGTGGGGTCTGAAGCTTTCTTT.

The chain combines TRBV11-2 with TRBJ2-3, with 7 bases lining up with TRBD2. Looked up from germline, CDR1 is SGHAT and CDR2 is FQNNGV. The CDR3 is 15 amino acids. The junction had 8 bases not matched to a gene; V was cut back by 5 bases and J by 3 bases. In nucleotides, the CDR3 is TGTGCCAGCAGCCTCCCGAGCGGGGATACAGATACGCAGTATTTT. The encoded protein is CASSLPSGDTDTQYF.

The DNA for the CDR3 is TGTGCCAGCAAAAAGGCTAGCGGGAACGAGCAGTACTTC. Translation gives CASKKASGNEQYF. The chain joins TRBV18 to TRBJ2-7; 9 bases agree with TRBD2. The J segment lost 5 bases and the V segment lost 8 bases, leaving 7 bases of the junction unmatched. There are 13 residues in the CDR3. The germline V gene has CDR1 KGHSH and CDR2 LQKENI.

The sample holds a few counts of this clone. The J gene is TRBJ1-2, the V gene TRBV7-9; unclear D gene. V lost 1 base and J 6 bases, leaving 9 bases between the germline ends. CDR1 SEHNR and CDR2 FQNEAQ come from the germline V gene (reference sequence). CDR3 length: 13 residues. CDR3 DNA: TGTGCCAGCAGCTTAGGAGGGAGCCATGGCTACACCTTC. It codes for CASSLGGSHGYTF. Full variable domain (remainder filled in from reference TRBV7-9 and TRBJ1-2): DTGVSQNPRHKITKRGQNVTFRCDPISEHNRLYWYRQTLGQGPEFLTYFQNEAQLEKSRLLSDRFSAERPKGSFSTLEIQRTEQGDSAMYLCASSLGGSHGYTFGSGTRLTVV.

The chain is built from TRBV6-5 and TRBJ2-1; D not resolved. The CDR3 is made up of 13 amino acids. Deletions cut 2 bases from V and 2 bases from J, with 4 bases between. Germline V gene sequence: CDR1 MNHEY, CDR2 SVGAGI. CDR3 sequence: CASSYTAYNEQFF. CDR3 sequence (DNA): TGTGCCAGCAGTTACACGGCCTACAATGAGCAGTTCTTC.

This chain joins TRBV27 and TRBJ2-3; tentatively, D is TRBD2 (6 bases). The CDR3 totals 19 residues. Germline lookup yields CDR1 MNHEY and CDR2 SMNVEV (reference sequence). Trimming took 4 bases from V and 0 from J, leaving 23 bases between them. CDR3 protein: CASSSLGLASYTSTDTQYF. The CDR3, as DNA: TGTGCCAGCAGTTCTCTTGGGCTAGCGAGCTACACTAGCACAGATACGCAGTATTTT.

This sequence joins TRBV6-5 and TRBJ1-2; 10 bases fit TRBD1. The CDR3 has 15 amino acids. Trimming removed 1 base from V and 7 bases from J; junction bases left unmatched: 6. Looked up from germline, CDR1 is MNHEY and CDR2 is SVGAGI. The CDR3 sequence: CASSYLETGGRGYTF. The CDR3 DNA follows: TGTGCCAGCAGTTACTTGGAGACAGGGGGCCGTGGCTACACCTTC.

This chain connects TRBV7-2 to TRBJ1-5; no clear D. Per germline, CDR1 SGHTA and CDR2 FQGNSA. The CDR3 sequence is 16 residues long. The V gene lost 2 bases and the J gene lost 4 bases, with 15 bases spanning the gap. The CDR3: CASSLRPGLRNQPQHF. Written as DNA, the CDR3 is TGTGCCAGCAGCTTACGGCCGGGTCTAAGAAATCAGCCCCAGCATTTT. Drawing the rest from reference TRBV7-2 and TRBJ1-5, the complete variable domain is GAGVSQSPSNKVTEKGKDVELRCDPISGHTALYWYRQSLGQGLEFLIYFQGNSAPDKSGLPSDRFSAERTGGSVSTLTIQRTQQEDSAVYLCASSLRPGLRNQPQHFGDGTRLSIL.

The genes are TRBV5-1 and TRBJ2-3, with a tentative D call TRBD1 (5 bases). The CDR3 loop spans 16 amino acids. The germline V and J ends were trimmed by 4 bases and 3 bases, with 18 bases remaining between them. CDR1 and CDR2 (germline): SGHRS, YFSETQ. In DNA form, the CDR3 reads TGCGCCAGCAGCCCGACCAAGGGGATCAGGACAGATACGCAGTATTTT. Amino acids: CASSPTKGIRTDTQYF.

The chain has TRBV3-1 (or the pseudogene TRBV3-2) and TRBJ1-2; tentatively, D is TRBD1 (5 bases). The CDR3 is made up of 16 amino acids. Germline-derived CDR1 and CDR2 are LGHDT and YNNKEL (reference sequence). V gave up 0 bases and J gave up 3 bases, with 14 bases separating them. CDR3 nucleotides: TGTGCCAGCAGCCAAGAGGGAACAGGCGGTTACTATGGCTACACCTTC. As protein: CASSQEGTGGYYGYTF.

The chain joins TRBV29-1 to TRBJ1-1, with 12 bases that match TRBD1. This CDR3 spans 18 amino acids. Germline CDR1 and CDR2: SQVTM and ANQGSEA. V was clipped by 3 bases and J by 1 base; unmatched bases: 12. The CDR3, as DNA: TGCAGCGTTGATTTTTATCCGGGACAGGGGGCGTCGAACACTGAAGCTTTCTTT. Translated, it gives CSVDFYPGQGASNTEAFF. Supplemented by reference TRBV29-1 and TRBJ1-1, the full variable domain reads SAVISQKPSRDICQRGTSLTIQCQVDSQVTMMFWYRQQPGQSLTLIATANQGSEATYESGFVIDKFPISRPNLTFSTLTVSNMSPEDSSIYLCSVDFYPGQGASNTEAFFGQGTRLTVV.

This clone was seen only once. This chain links TRBV12-5 with TRBJ2-4, with D possibly being TRBD1 (6 bases). The CDR3 contains 17 residues. Between the trimmed V and J ends, which lost 1 base and 2 bases, there was a span of 15 bases. Germline lookup yields CDR1 LGHNT and CDR2 FRNRAP. The DNA of the CDR3 is TGTGCTAGTGGTTTGGACCCTGGGACATATCCCAAAAACATTCAGTACTTC. It specifies CASGLDPGTYPKNIQYF.

V usage is TRBV7-2 and J usage is TRBJ2-7, with a weak D call TRBD2 (5 bases). The CDR3 is 13 amino acids. With 5 bases removed from V and 5 bases from J, the gap between germline ends came to 13 bases. Germline CDR1 and CDR2: SGHTA and FQGNSA. The CDR3 reads CASSVAFGDEQYF. In DNA, the CDR3 is TGTGCCAGCAGCGTCGCGTTCGGGGACGAGCAGTACTTC.

The chain uses TRBV7-2 and TRBJ2-7; the match to TRBD1 covers 9 bases. With 6 bases clipped from V and 4 bases from J, the junction kept 7 bases outside the gene matches. The CDR3 totals 14 residues. The V gene's germline CDR1 is SGHTA and CDR2 FQGNSA. CDR3 protein: CASSNRGRGYEQYF. In DNA form, the CDR3 reads TGTGCCAGCAGTAACAGGGGGCGCGGATACGAGCAGTACTTC.

Here the CDR3 reads CASRIGDGNIQYF. In DNA form, the CDR3 reads TGCGCCAGCAGGATAGGGGACGGAAACATTCAGTACTTC. The chain employs TRBV5-1 and TRBJ2-4, with D tentatively TRBD1 or TRBD2 (5 bases each). The CDR3 is made up of 13 amino acids. V lost 5 bases, J lost 6 bases, and 12 bases lay in between. Per germline, CDR1 SGHRS and CDR2 YFSETQ.